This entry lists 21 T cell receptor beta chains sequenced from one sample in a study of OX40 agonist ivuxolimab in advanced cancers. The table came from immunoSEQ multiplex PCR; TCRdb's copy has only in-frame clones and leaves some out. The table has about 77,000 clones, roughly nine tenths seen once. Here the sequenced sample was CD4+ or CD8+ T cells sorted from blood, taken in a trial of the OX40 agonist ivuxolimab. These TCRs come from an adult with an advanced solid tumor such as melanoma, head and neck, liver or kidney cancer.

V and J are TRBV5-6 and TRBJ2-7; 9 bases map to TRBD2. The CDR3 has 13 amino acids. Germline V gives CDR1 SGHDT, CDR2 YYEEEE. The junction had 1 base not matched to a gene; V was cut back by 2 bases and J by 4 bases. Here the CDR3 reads CASSFSGRYEQYF. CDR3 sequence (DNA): TGTGCCAGCAGCTTTAGCGGGAGATACGAGCAGTACTTC.

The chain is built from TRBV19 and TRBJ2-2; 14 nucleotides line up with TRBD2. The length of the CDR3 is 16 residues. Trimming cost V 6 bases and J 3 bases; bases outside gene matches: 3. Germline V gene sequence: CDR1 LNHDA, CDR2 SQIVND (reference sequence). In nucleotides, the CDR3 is TGTGCCAGTAGGAGACTAGCGGGAGGGTACACCGGGGAGCTGTTTTTT. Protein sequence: CASRRLAGGYTGELFF.

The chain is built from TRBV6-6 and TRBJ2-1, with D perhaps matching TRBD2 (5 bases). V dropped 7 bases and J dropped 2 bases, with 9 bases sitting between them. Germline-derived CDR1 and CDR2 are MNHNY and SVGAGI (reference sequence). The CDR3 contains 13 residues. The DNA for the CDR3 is TGTGCCAGCACCCGAGGGACCTACAATGAGCAGTTCTTC. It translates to CASTRGTYNEQFF.

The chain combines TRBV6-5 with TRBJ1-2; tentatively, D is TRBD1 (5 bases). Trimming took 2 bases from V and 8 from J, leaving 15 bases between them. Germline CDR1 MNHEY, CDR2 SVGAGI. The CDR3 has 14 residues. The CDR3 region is CASSYLSGRGGYTF. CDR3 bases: TGTGCCAGCAGTTACCTCAGCGGTCGGGGCGGCTACACCTTC.

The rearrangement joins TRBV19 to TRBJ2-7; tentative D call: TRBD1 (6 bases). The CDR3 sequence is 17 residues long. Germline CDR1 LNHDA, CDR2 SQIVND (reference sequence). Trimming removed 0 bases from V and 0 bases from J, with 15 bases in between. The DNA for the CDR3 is TGTGCCAGTAGTATAGATCCAAGGGACAAGAGCTCCTACGAGCAGTACTTC. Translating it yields CASSIDPRDKSSYEQYF. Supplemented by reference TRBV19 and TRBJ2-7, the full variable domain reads DGGITQSPKYLFRKEGQNVTLSCEQNLNHDAMYWYRQDPGQGLRLIYYSQIVNDFQKGDIAEGYSVSREKKESFPLTVTSAQKNPTAFYLCASSIDPRDKSSYEQYFGPGTRLTVT.

Here the CDR3 DNA reads TGTGCCAGTTTCCGGGACCCTTCACACGAGCAGTACTTC. Protein product: CASFRDPSHEQYF. V gene TRBV2 combines with J gene TRBJ2-7, with D perhaps given as TRBD1 or TRBD2 (5 bases each). This CDR3 has 13 amino acids. V lost 9 bases to trimming and J lost 5 bases, with 17 bases between them. Per the germline V gene, CDR1 is SNHLY and CDR2 is FYNNEI.

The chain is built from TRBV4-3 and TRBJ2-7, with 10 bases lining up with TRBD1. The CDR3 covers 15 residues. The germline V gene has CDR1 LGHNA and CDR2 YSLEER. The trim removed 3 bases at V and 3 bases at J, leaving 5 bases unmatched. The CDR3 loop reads CASSQAGTGVYEQYF. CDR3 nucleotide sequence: TGCGCCAGCAGCCAGGCCGGGACAGGGGTCTACGAGCAGTACTTC.

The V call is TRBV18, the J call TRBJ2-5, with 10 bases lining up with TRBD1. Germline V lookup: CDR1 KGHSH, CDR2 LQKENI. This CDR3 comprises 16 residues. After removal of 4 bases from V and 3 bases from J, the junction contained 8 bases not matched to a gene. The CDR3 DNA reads TGTGCCAGCTCACGCTATGCCGGGACAGGGGAAGAGACCCAGTACTTC. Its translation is CASSRYAGTGEETQYF.

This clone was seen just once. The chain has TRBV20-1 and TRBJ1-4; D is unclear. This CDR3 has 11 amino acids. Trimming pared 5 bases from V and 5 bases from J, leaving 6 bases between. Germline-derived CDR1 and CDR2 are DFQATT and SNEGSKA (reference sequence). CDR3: CSADGNEKLFF. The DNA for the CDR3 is TGCAGTGCTGACGGAAATGAAAAACTGTTTTTT.

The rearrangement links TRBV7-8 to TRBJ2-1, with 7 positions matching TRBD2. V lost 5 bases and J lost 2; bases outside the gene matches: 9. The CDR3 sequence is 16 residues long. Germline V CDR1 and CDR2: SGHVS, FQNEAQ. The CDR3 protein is CASSLYRAGAYNEQFF. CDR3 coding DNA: TGTGCCAGCAGCCTCTACCGGGCGGGAGCCTACAATGAGCAGTTCTTC.

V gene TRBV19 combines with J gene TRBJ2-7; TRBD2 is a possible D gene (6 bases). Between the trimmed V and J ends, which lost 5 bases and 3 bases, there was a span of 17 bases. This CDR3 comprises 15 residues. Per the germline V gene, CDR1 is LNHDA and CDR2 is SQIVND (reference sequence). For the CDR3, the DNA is TGTGCCAGTAGTCCCCCAGGTGGGAGGTTCTACGAGCAGTACTTC. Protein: CASSPPGGRFYEQYF.

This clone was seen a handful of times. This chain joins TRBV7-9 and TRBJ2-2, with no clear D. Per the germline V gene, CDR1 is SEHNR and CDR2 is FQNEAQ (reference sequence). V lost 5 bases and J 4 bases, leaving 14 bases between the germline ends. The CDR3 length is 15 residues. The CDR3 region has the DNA TGTGCCAGCAGCCTTCAATCTTTGGGCACCGGGGAGCTGTTTTTT. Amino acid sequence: CASSLQSLGTGELFF.

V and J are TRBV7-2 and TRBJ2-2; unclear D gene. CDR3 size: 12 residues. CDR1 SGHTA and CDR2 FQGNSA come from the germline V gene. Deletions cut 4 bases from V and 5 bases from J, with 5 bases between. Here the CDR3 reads CASSSRTGELFF. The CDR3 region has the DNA TGTGCCAGCAGCTCCAGAACCGGGGAGCTGTTTTTT. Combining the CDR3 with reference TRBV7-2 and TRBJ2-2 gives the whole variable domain GAGVSQSPSNKVTEKGKDVELRCDPISGHTALYWYRQSLGQGLEFLIYFQGNSAPDKSGLPSDRFSAERTGGSVSTLTIQRTQQEDSAVYLCASSSRTGELFFGEGSRLTVL.

CDR3 residues: CASSLPTGGWDEKLFF. CDR3 in DNA: TGCGCCAGCAGCTTGCCGACGGGGGGTTGGGATGAAAAACTGTTTTTT. The V gene is TRBV5-1, the J gene TRBJ1-4; D might be TRBD1 (5 bases). From germline, CDR1 is SGHRS and CDR2 YFSETQ. This CDR3 is 16 amino acids long. The germline V and J ends were trimmed by 1 base and 6 bases, with 16 bases remaining between them. Supplemented by reference TRBV5-1 and TRBJ1-4, the full variable domain reads KAGVTQTPRYLIKTRGQQVTLSCSPISGHRSVSWYQQTPGQGLQFLFEYFSETQRNKGNFPGRFSGRQFSNSRSEMNVSTLELGDSALYLCASSLPTGGWDEKLFFGSGTQLSVL.

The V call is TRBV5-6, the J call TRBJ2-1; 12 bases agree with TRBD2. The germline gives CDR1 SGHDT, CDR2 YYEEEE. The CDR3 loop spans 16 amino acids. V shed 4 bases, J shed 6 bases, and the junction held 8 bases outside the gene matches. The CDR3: CASSDDLAGGGNEQFF. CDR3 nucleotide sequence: TGTGCCAGCAGCGATGACCTAGCGGGAGGGGGCAATGAGCAGTTCTTC.

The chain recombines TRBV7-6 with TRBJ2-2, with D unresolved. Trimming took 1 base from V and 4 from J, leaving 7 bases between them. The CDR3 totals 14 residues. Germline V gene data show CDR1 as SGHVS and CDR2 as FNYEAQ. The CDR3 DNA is TGTGCCAGCAGCTTAGGAGGAGCCACCGGGGAGCTGTTTTTT. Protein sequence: CASSLGGATGELFF.

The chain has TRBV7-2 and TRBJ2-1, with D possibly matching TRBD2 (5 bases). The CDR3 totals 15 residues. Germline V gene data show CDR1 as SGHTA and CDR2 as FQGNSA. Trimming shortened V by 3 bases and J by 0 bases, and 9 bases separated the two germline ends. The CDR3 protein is CASSFSVSSYNEQFF. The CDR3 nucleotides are TGTGCCAGCAGCTTTAGCGTGAGCTCCTACAATGAGCAGTTCTTC.

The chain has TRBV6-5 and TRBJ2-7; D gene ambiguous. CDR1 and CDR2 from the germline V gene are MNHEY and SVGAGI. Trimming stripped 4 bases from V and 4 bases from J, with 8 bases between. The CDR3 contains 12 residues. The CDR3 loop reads CASSSQGYEQYF. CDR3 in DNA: TGTGCCAGCAGTTCCCAAGGTTACGAGCAGTACTTC.

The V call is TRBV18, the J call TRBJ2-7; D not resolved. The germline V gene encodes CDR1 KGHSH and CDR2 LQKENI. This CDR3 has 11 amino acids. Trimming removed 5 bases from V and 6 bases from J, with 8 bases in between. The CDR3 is CASSSQSEQYF. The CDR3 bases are TGTGCCAGCTCAAGTCAGAGCGAGCAGTACTTC.

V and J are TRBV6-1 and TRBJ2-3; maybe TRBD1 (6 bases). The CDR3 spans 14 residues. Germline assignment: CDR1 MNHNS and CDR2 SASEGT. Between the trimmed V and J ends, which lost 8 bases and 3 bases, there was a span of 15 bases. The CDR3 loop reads CASHKGQSTDTQYF. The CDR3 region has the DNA TGTGCCAGCCATAAAGGACAGTCAACAGATACGCAGTATTTT.

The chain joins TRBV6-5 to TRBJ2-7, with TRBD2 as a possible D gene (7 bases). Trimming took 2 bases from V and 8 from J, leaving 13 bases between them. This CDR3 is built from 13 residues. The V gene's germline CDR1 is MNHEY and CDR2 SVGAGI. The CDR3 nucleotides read TGTGCCAGCAGTTACCCAGCCGGGGGGCAGCAGTACTTC. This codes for CASSYPAGGQQYF.